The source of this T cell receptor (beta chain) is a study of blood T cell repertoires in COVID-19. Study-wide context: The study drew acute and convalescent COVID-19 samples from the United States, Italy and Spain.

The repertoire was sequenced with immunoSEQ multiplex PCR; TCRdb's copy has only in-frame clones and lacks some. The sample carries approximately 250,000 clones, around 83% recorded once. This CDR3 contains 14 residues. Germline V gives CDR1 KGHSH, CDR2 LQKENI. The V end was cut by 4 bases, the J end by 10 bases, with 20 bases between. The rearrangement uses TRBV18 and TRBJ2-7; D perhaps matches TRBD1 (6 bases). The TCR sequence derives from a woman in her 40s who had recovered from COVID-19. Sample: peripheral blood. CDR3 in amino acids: CASSLRPGTSNQYF. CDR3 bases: TGTGCCAGCTCACTACGCCCCGGGACATCGAATCAGTACTTC. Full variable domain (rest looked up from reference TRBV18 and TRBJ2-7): NAGVMQNPRHLVRRRGQEARLRCSPMKGHSHVYWYRQLPEEGLKFMVYLQKENIIDESGMPKERFSAEFPKEGPSILRIQQVVRGDSAAYFCASSLRPGTSNQYFGPGTRLTVT.